This T cell receptor (beta chain) was sequenced during a study of blood T cell repertoires in COVID-19. At the level of the study: T cells, B-cell-depleted T cells, or PBMCs provided the cDNA or gDNA that served as material.

This clone was seen just once. Germline CDR1 is LGHDT and CDR2 is YNNKEL (reference sequence). CDR3 length equals 13 residues. V shed 4 bases, J shed 9 bases, and the junction held 5 bases outside the gene matches. The assay was immunoSEQ multiplex PCR, and TCRdb's table has in-frame clones only and misses some. The sample carries 110,000 to 150,000 clones, under 90% recorded once. This sequence originates from a woman aged 80 or older in a cohort sampled during active or convalescent COVID-19. Sequenced: peripheral blood. The chain joins TRBV3-1 (or the pseudogene TRBV3-2) to TRBJ1-5, with 8 bases aligning to TRBD1. CDR3 amino acids: CASSLTGGGPQHF. CDR3 DNA sequence: TGTGCCAGCAGCCTTACAGGGGGTGGGCCCCAGCATTTT.